These 31 T cell receptor beta chains were all obtained from the same sample, sequenced in a study of T cells in Graves' hyperthyroidism and ophthalmopathy. Authors of the study amplified TCR beta CDR3 regions from RNA transcripts. When the TCR CDR3 underwent first-round RT-PCR, the HTBI primer set was used. TCRdb passed the multiplex PCR reads through MiXCR, listing each CDR3 protein once. Counted here are 490,000 or so distinct CDR3 sequences, about 20% occurring once; the ten biggest clones make up about half. Input material: blood. Receptors were obtained from a man aged 40-50 years with Graves' ophthalmopathy.

The genes are TRBV20-1 and TRBJ2-1; D is possibly TRBD2 (6 bases). The V and J ends lost 4 bases and 6 bases respectively, with 16 bases between them. The length of the CDR3 is 14 residues. Germline V gene sequence: CDR1 DFQATT, CDR2 SNEGSKA (reference sequence). The chain's CDR3 is CSATLGGGVNEQFF. Written as DNA, the CDR3 is TGCAGTGCTACCCTTGGCGGAGGGGTCAATGAGCAGTTCTTC.

The rearrangement links TRBV2 to TRBJ2-3; 14 bases align to TRBD2. After removal of 5 bases from V and 4 bases from J, the junction contained 8 bases not matched to a gene. This CDR3 has 17 amino acids. Germline V gives CDR1 SNHLY, CDR2 FYNNEI. CDR3 loop: CASSLTSGGAGADTQYF. CDR3 coding DNA: TGTGCCAGCAGTTTGACTAGCGGGGGGGCCGGAGCAGATACGCAGTATTTT.

This clonotype was seen once. The rearrangement joins TRBV12-3 or TRBV12-4 to TRBJ2-7, with D perhaps TRBD1 (5 bases). The germline V and J ends were trimmed by 6 bases and 0 bases, with 12 bases remaining between them. There are 14 residues in the CDR3. The CDR3 sequence is CASRSTQGSYEQYF. In DNA form, the CDR3 reads TGTGCCAGCAGATCCACGCAGGGCTCCTACGAGCAGTACTTC.

The chain has TRBV10-3 and TRBJ1-5; TRBD1 aligns across 12 bases. Germline CDR1 is ENHRY and CDR2 is SYGVKD. The CDR3 is 15 amino acids. J was trimmed by 6 bases and V by 10 bases; bases with no gene match: 10. CDR3 bases: TGTGCCACAACAGAGGGACAGGGGGCAGGTCAGCCCCAGCATTTT. Its protein is CATTEGQGAGQPQHF.

J is TRBJ2-2 and V is TRBV28; D call uncertain. The V end lost 5 bases, the J end lost 9 bases, and 16 bases lay between the germline ends. The CDR3 covers 14 residues. Germline V gives CDR1 MDHEN, CDR2 SYDVKM. This CDR3 reads CASSPPVGSRELFF. DNA for the CDR3: TGTGCCAGCAGTCCACCGGTGGGTTCCAGGGAGCTGTTTTTT.

This clonotype was seen at least ten times. The J gene is TRBJ2-5, the V gene TRBV28, with D hard to call. The V gene lost 3 bases and the J gene lost 7 bases, with 12 bases spanning the gap. The CDR3 sequence is 13 residues long. The germline V gene has CDR1 MDHEN and CDR2 SYDVKM. The CDR3 region has the DNA TGTGCCAGCAGTTTTGGGCAGGATGGGACCCAGTACTTC. Protein sequence: CASSFGQDGTQYF. Variable domain in full (rest from reference TRBV28 and TRBJ2-5): DVKVTQSSRYLVKRTGEKVFLECVQDMDHENMFWYRQDPGLGLRLIYFSYDVKMKEKGDIPEGYSVSREKKERFSLILESASTNQTSMYLCASSFGQDGTQYFGPGTRLLVL.

This clonotype appeared a few times. This chain uses TRBV29-1 with TRBJ2-7; D ambiguous. Germline V lookup: CDR1 SQVTM, CDR2 ANQGSEA. The length of the CDR3 is 14 residues. Trimming removed 0 bases from V and 3 bases from J, with 12 bases in between. The CDR3 coding sequence is TGCAGCGTTGAAGATCGGAATAGTGGCTACGAGCAGTACTTC. Translated, it gives CSVEDRNSGYEQYF.

This clonotype occurred many times. The V and J genes are TRBV30 and TRBJ1-1, with D tentatively TRBD1 (5 bases). The germline CDR1 and CDR2 sequences are GTSNPN and SVGIG (reference sequence). V was clipped by 0 bases and J by 8 bases, with 10 bases between them. The CDR3 contains 12 residues. The CDR3 spells CAWSVGWGEAFF. The CDR3 nucleotides are TGTGCCTGGAGTGTAGGGTGGGGCGAAGCTTTCTTT. The full variable domain, in which reference TRBV30 and TRBJ1-1 provide the parts outside the CDR3, is SQTIHQWPATLVQPVGSPLSLECTVEGTSNPNLYWYRQAAGRGLQLLFYSVGIGQISSEVPQNLSASRPQDRQFILSSKKLLLSDSGFYLCAWSVGWGEAFFGQGTRLTVV.

This clonotype was found many times. This chain joins TRBV7-2 and TRBJ2-7; D might be TRBD1 (6 bases). The CDR3 spans 14 residues. Germline assignment: CDR1 SGHTA and CDR2 FQGNSA. The V and J ends lost 4 bases and 3 bases respectively, with 13 bases between them. The CDR3 nucleotides are TGTGCCAGCAGCTCAAACCCACAGGGCTACGAGCAGTACTTC. Encoded protein: CASSSNPQGYEQYF.

The gene calls are TRBV6-1 and TRBJ2-7; weak D call: TRBD1 (5 bases). The germline V gene encodes CDR1 MNHNS and CDR2 SASEGT. Trimming removed 6 bases at V and 1 base at J, with 16 bases between. The CDR3 extends over 15 amino acids. In nucleotides, the CDR3 is TGTGCCAGCAGGTTGCAGGCAGGGAATTCCTACGAGCAGTACTTC. Amino acid sequence: CASRLQAGNSYEQYF.

V usage is TRBV7-9 and J usage is TRBJ2-7; perhaps D is TRBD1 or TRBD2 (5 bases each). Between the trimmed V and J ends, which lost 3 bases and 2 bases, there was a span of 8 bases. The CDR3 is made up of 13 amino acids. CDR1 SEHNR and CDR2 FQNEAQ come from the germline V gene (reference sequence). CDR3 sequence: CASSFEGTYEQYF. CDR3 nucleotides: TGTGCCAGCAGCTTCGAGGGGACCTACGAGCAGTACTTC.

The gene calls are TRBV6-5 and TRBJ2-2; D is uncertain. V was cut by 0 bases and J by 6 bases, with 8 bases left in between. Germline V lookup: CDR1 MNHEY, CDR2 SVGAGI. This CDR3 is 14 amino acids long. This chain's CDR3 is CASSYSVGAGELFF. As DNA, the CDR3 is TGTGCCAGCAGTTACTCGGTCGGCGCCGGGGAGCTGTTTTTT.

In this sample, this clonotype turned up many times. The chain uses TRBV11-1 and TRBJ2-7; 9 nucleotides match TRBD1. The CDR3 runs to 15 residues. Losses at the gene ends were 4 bases for V and 3 bases for J; bases not matched to a gene: 7. CDR1 is SGHAT, CDR2 FQDESV, per germline (reference sequence). CDR3 nucleotides: TGTGCCAGCAGCTCGGGACAGGGCCAGCACTACGAGCAGTACTTC. This encodes CASSSGQGQHYEQYF.

The chain links TRBV18 to TRBJ1-6; no firm D call. Looked up from germline, CDR1 is KGHSH and CDR2 is LQKENI. The V end lost 0 bases, the J end lost 13 bases, and 13 bases lay between the germline ends. The CDR3 extends over 14 amino acids. The CDR3 here is CASSPPIPDGPLHF. DNA for the CDR3: TGTGCCAGCTCACCACCAATCCCCGATGGGCCCCTCCACTTT.

The genes are TRBV4-1 and TRBJ2-1; D perhaps matches TRBD1 (5 bases). This CDR3 is 17 amino acids long. Germline V gene lookup returns CDR1 MGHRA and CDR2 YSYEKL. V shed 0 bases and J shed 7 bases, with 19 bases lying between them. CDR3 in amino acids: CASSQEGPSVLRNEQFF. The CDR3 bases are TGCGCCAGCAGCCAAGAGGGGCCTAGTGTTCTGAGAAATGAGCAGTTCTTC.

This clonotype has a handful of counts. V usage is TRBV18 and J usage is TRBJ2-2; D unclear. The V end lost 0 bases, the J end lost 5 bases, and 7 bases lay between the germline ends. There are 14 residues in the CDR3. From germline, CDR1 is KGHSH and CDR2 LQKENI. CDR3 in amino acids: CASSPPRQTGELFF. Written as DNA, the CDR3 is TGTGCCAGCTCACCACCGAGGCAGACCGGGGAGCTGTTTTTT.

This rearrangement joins TRBV15 to TRBJ1-1; D is ambiguous. The CDR3 spans 14 residues. Trimming pared 0 bases from V and 4 bases from J, leaving 9 bases between. CDR1 is LNHNV, CDR2 YYDKDF, per germline (reference sequence). The CDR3 nucleotides are TGTGCCACCAGCAGAGACCGGGATCGCACTGAAGCTTTCTTT. This translates into CATSRDRDRTEAFF. Full variable domain (rest looked up from reference TRBV15 and TRBJ1-1): DAMVIQNPRYQVTQFGKPVTLSCSQTLNHNVMYWYQQKSSQAPKLLFHYYDKDFNNEADTPDNFQSRRPNTSFCFLDIRSPGLGDTAMYLCATSRDRDRTEAFFGQGTRLTVV.

This clonotype showed up just a few times. The chain carries TRBV7-9 and TRBJ2-5; 13 bases align to TRBD2. Germline V gives CDR1 SEHNR, CDR2 FQNEAQ (reference sequence). V gave up 0 bases and J gave up 5 bases; unmatched junction bases: 3. The CDR3 totals 16 residues. The CDR3 sequence is CASSLALTSGGETQYF. The DNA of the CDR3 is TGTGCCAGCAGCTTAGCCCTGACTAGCGGGGGGGAGACCCAGTACTTC.

This chain links TRBV13 with TRBJ2-3; 14 bases are shared with TRBD2. The CDR3 is 16 residues long. The germline V gene encodes CDR1 PRHDT and CDR2 FYEKMQ (reference sequence). After removal of 4 bases from V and 3 bases from J, the junction contained 3 bases not matched to a gene. The CDR3 coding sequence is TGTGCCAGCAGCTATAGGACTAGCGGGAGGACAGATACGCAGTATTTT. Translation gives CASSYRTSGRTDTQYF. Together with reference TRBV13 and TRBJ2-3, the CDR3 gives the full variable domain: AAGVIQSPRHLIKEKRETATLKCYPIPRHDTVYWYQQGPGQDPQFLISFYEKMQSDKGSIPDRFSAQQFSDYHSELNMSSLELGDSALYFCASSYRTSGRTDTQYFGPGTRLTVL.

CDR3 in amino acids: CASSWGKGAQPQHF. The DNA for the CDR3 is TGTGCCAGCAGTTGGGGGAAAGGGGCCCAGCCCCAGCATTTT. The V and J genes are TRBV28 and TRBJ1-5, with TRBD1 as a possible D gene (5 bases). The CDR3 has 14 residues. Germline CDR1 is MDHEN and CDR2 is SYDVKM. Deletions cut 4 bases from V and 7 bases from J, with 14 bases between. The whole variable domain, remainder taken from reference TRBV28 and TRBJ1-5, is DVKVTQSSRYLVKRTGEKVFLECVQDMDHENMFWYRQDPGLGLRLIYFSYDVKMKEKGDIPEGYSVSREKKERFSLILESASTNQTSMYLCASSWGKGAQPQHFGDGTRLSIL.

In its sample, this clonotype was seen many times. The genes are TRBV28 and TRBJ2-7, with D perhaps TRBD1 (6 bases). Germline lookup yields CDR1 MDHEN and CDR2 SYDVKM. CDR3 length equals 13 residues. Trimming removed 6 bases at V and 12 bases at J, with 21 bases between. CDR3 residues: CASSSLRTAFSYF. CDR3 coding DNA: TGTGCCAGCAGCTCCCTTCGGACAGCCTTCTCGTACTTC.

The chain joins TRBV11-2 to TRBJ2-7; TRBD2 aligns across 13 bases. The CDR3 contains 19 residues. Germline V gives CDR1 SGHAT, CDR2 FQNNGV. J gave up 5 bases and V 8 bases, and 21 bases lay outside the gene matches. Here the CDR3 reads CASGYPPTGTSGTGHEQYF. The DNA for the CDR3 is TGTGCCAGCGGATACCCCCCTACCGGGACTAGCGGGACAGGACACGAGCAGTACTTC.

This clonotype was counted a few times. The rearrangement joins TRBV29-1 to TRBJ2-3, with TRBD2 matching over 7 bases. With V trimmed by 0 bases and J by 0 bases, 6 bases remained unmatched. Germline V gene data show CDR1 as SQVTM and CDR2 as ANQGSEA. The CDR3 sequence is 16 residues long. CDR3 coding DNA: TGCAGCGTTGAAGAGGGGGGGGAGGGTAGCACAGATACGCAGTATTTT. This translates into CSVEEGGEGSTDTQYF.

This clonotype was seen repeatedly, ten times or more. This sequence joins TRBV11-2 and TRBJ2-1, with 10 bases lining up with TRBD2. Looked up from germline, CDR1 is SGHAT and CDR2 is FQNNGV. Germline trimming cut 4 bases from V and 7 bases from J; bases unmatched to any gene: 10. This CDR3 comprises 16 residues. The CDR3: CASSWRLAGEFNEQFF. In nucleotides, the CDR3 is TGTGCCAGCAGCTGGAGGCTAGCGGGGGAGTTTAATGAGCAGTTCTTC. Together with reference TRBV11-2 and TRBJ2-1, the CDR3 gives the full variable domain: EAGVAQSPRYKIIEKRQSVAFWCNPISGHATLYWYQQILGQGPKLLIQFQNNGVVDDSQLPKDRFSAERLKGVDSTLKIQPAKLEDSAVYLCASSWRLAGEFNEQFFGPGTRLTVL.

The J gene is TRBJ1-2, the V gene TRBV6-2 or TRBV6-3, with TRBD1 as a possible D gene (6 bases). V was clipped by 7 bases and J by 8 bases, with 14 bases between them. The CDR3 is 12 residues long. Germline loops: CDR1 MNHEY, CDR2 SVGEGT. The CDR3 is CASTYGGRGYTF. DNA for the CDR3: TGTGCCAGCACCTACGGGGGGCGAGGCTACACCTTC.

The V gene is TRBV12-3 or TRBV12-4, the J gene TRBJ2-5, with TRBD1 identical over 8 bases. The CDR3 is 15 residues long. J gave up 5 bases and V 5 bases, and 10 bases lay outside the gene matches. CDR3 sequence (DNA): TGTGCCAGCAGTATCCGACAGGGGCCCAGGGAGACCCAGTACTTC. It is translated as CASSIRQGPRETQYF.

In this sample, this clonotype turned up many times. The rearrangement uses TRBV18 and TRBJ2-2; the D is unclear. Germline V lookup: CDR1 KGHSH, CDR2 LQKENI. The V gene lost 0 bases and the J gene lost 2 bases, with 7 bases spanning the gap. The CDR3 loop spans 15 amino acids. CDR3 sequence (DNA): TGTGCCAGCTCACCACCCGACCCAAACACCGGGGAGCTGTTTTTT. Protein product: CASSPPDPNTGELFF. Using reference TRBV18 and TRBJ2-2 for the parts outside the CDR3, the full variable domain is NAGVMQNPRHLVRRRGQEARLRCSPMKGHSHVYWYRQLPEEGLKFMVYLQKENIIDESGMPKERFSAEFPKEGPSILRIQQVVRGDSAAYFCASSPPDPNTGELFFGEGSRLTVL.

This clonotype was recorded many times. CDR3 sequence: CASSSGTSGPQETQYF. CDR3 DNA sequence: TGTGCCAGCAGCTCAGGGACTAGCGGGCCCCAAGAGACCCAGTACTTC. The chain has TRBV7-9 and TRBJ2-5; 12 nucleotides match TRBD2. In germline, CDR1 is SEHNR, CDR2 FQNEAQ (reference sequence). The CDR3 covers 16 residues. V shed 4 bases and J 1 base; nucleotides not matched to a gene: 4. Looking up the rest from reference TRBV7-9 and TRBJ2-5 gives the full variable domain: DTGVSQNPRHKITKRGQNVTFRCDPISEHNRLYWYRQTLGQGPEFLTYFQNEAQLEKSRLLSDRFSAERPKGSFSTLEIQRTEQGDSAMYLCASSSGTSGPQETQYFGPGTRLLVL.

This clonotype occurred many times. The CDR3 is CASSKRTGGDEQYF. The CDR3 DNA sequence: TGTGCCAGCAGTAAGAGGACAGGGGGCGACGAGCAGTACTTC. J is TRBJ2-7 and V is TRBV6-2 or TRBV6-3; 11 bases are a match to TRBD1. Per the germline V gene, CDR1 is MNHEY and CDR2 is SVGEGT. The V gene end was trimmed by 5 bases and the J gene end by 5 bases; junction bases not matched to a gene: 5. The CDR3 spans 14 residues.

This clonotype was found many times. V is TRBV6-5 and J is TRBJ2-5; D gene uncertain. Germline values: CDR1 MNHEY, CDR2 SVGAGI. The length of the CDR3 is 14 residues. V was pared by 1 base and J by 2 bases, with 8 bases between. The CDR3 nucleotides are TGTGCCAGCAGTTACTGGCGGTCGCAAGAGACCCAGTACTTC. Its protein is CASSYWRSQETQYF.

This clonotype was observed at least ten times. The chain links TRBV7-2 to TRBJ2-1; 8 bases align to TRBD2. The germline V gene encodes CDR1 SGHTA and CDR2 FQGNSA. With 5 bases clipped from V and 6 bases from J, the junction kept 6 bases outside the gene matches. The CDR3 is made up of 14 amino acids. This CDR3 is CASSLGLEPNEQFF. CDR3 in DNA: TGTGCCAGCAGCCTGGGACTAGAGCCCAATGAGCAGTTCTTC.